This TCR beta chain is drawn from a study of blood T cell repertoires in COVID-19. Generated by immunoSEQ multiplex PCR, the TCRdb table keeps only in-frame clones and is missing some. In the table there are over 300,000 clones, 85% to 90% of which are singletons. J was trimmed by 1 base and V by 4 bases; bases with no gene match: 3. The V gene's germline CDR1 is LNHDA and CDR2 SQIVND (reference sequence). The CDR3 runs 14 residues. What was sequenced was PBMCs or T cells enriched from blood (not recorded which). The J gene is TRBJ1-2, the V gene TRBV19, with TRBD1 matching over 7 bases. This TCR was sampled from a woman under 30 who had recovered from COVID-19. The CDR3 DNA reads TGTGCCAGTAGTAGGGACAGCTTTAACTATGGCTACACCTTC. Translating gives CASSRDSFNYGYTF.